These 27 T cell receptor beta chains originate from one sample sequenced in a study of T cells in narcolepsy. Data came from immunoSEQ multiplex PCR; TCRdb stores just in-frame clones and leaves some out. The sample lists around 25,000 clones; more than 65% were seen once. Sequenced: memory (CD45RA-) CD4+ T cells from blood. The receptor set was obtained from a human donor in good health.

The chain recombines TRBV9 with TRBJ2-3; 11 bases line up with TRBD2. V gave up 0 bases and J gave up 2 bases; unmatched junction bases: 11. The CDR3 consists of 19 residues. The germline V gene encodes CDR1 SGDLS and CDR2 YYNGEE. CDR3 nucleotides: TGTGCCAGCAGCGTAGTAGGGACTAGCGGCAATAGAGACACAGATACGCAGTATTTT. Translating gives CASSVVGTSGNRDTDTQYF. Based on the CDR3 plus reference TRBV9 and TRBJ2-3, the full variable domain is DSGVTQTPKHLITATGQRVTLRCSPRSGDLSVYWYQQSLDQGLQFLIQYYNGEERAKGNILERFSAQQFPDLHSELNLSSLELGDSALYFCASSVVGTSGNRDTDTQYFGPGTRLTVL.

The chain employs TRBV4-1 and TRBJ2-7; 7 nucleotides line up with TRBD1. CDR3 length: 14 amino acids. The germline CDR1 and CDR2 sequences are MGHRA and YSYEKL. With 1 base clipped from V and 1 base from J, the junction kept 1 base outside the gene matches. Written as DNA, the CDR3 is TGCGCCAGCAGCCAAGGGGACAGATCCTACGAGCAGTACTTC. It specifies CASSQGDRSYEQYF.

This chain connects TRBV6-6 to TRBJ2-7; TRBD1 is a possible D gene (5 bases). Germline CDR1 is MNHNY and CDR2 is SVGAGI (reference sequence). Trimming shortened V by 7 bases and J by 5 bases, and 12 bases separated the two germline ends. This CDR3 spans 12 amino acids. CDR3 coding DNA: TGTGCCAGCATGGGGCAGCTCCACGAGCAGTACTTC. This translates into CASMGQLHEQYF.

The sample holds one count of this clone. The rearrangement links TRBV29-1 to TRBJ1-1; the match to TRBD1 covers 9 bases. The CDR3 is 13 amino acids. Germline assignment: CDR1 SQVTM and CDR2 ANQGSEA. J gave up 11 bases and V 6 bases, and 13 bases lay outside the gene matches. CDR3 in DNA: TGCAGCGTGCCCGGGACAGGGAATTTCGGGGCTTTCTTT. This sequence encodes CSVPGTGNFGAFF.

This chain uses TRBV28 with TRBJ2-7; D unclear. Trimming shortened V by 2 bases and J by 2 bases, and 1 base separated the two germline ends. The germline V gene encodes CDR1 MDHEN and CDR2 SYDVKM. The CDR3 consists of 11 residues. The CDR3 nucleotides are TGTGCCAGCAGTTTAACCTACGAGCAGTACTTC. This translates into CASSLTYEQYF.

This chain joins TRBV28 and TRBJ2-7; maybe TRBD2 (6 bases). Germline lookup yields CDR1 MDHEN and CDR2 SYDVKM. V lost 8 bases, J lost 3 bases, and 8 bases lay in between. The CDR3 covers 11 residues. CDR3 residues: CASSGVYEQYF. CDR3 coding DNA: TGTGCCAGCTCGGGGGTCTACGAGCAGTACTTC.

The chain has TRBV15 and TRBJ2-3, with D uncertain. CDR1 and CDR2 (germline): LNHNV, YYDKDF (reference sequence). V lost 0 bases and J lost 13, with 14 bases in between. CDR3 length equals 13 residues. CDR3 amino acids: CATSRDQAPREYF. The CDR3 DNA sequence: TGTGCCACCAGCAGAGATCAGGCACCACGGGAGTATTTT.

The J gene is TRBJ1-2, the V gene TRBV6-6; tentatively, D is TRBD1 (5 bases). The CDR3 covers 14 residues. Germline loops: CDR1 MNHNY, CDR2 SVGAGI (reference sequence). V was pared by 2 bases and J by 6 bases, with 13 bases between. The CDR3 bases are TGTGCCAGCAGTTACAGCCAGGGCCGGAATGGCTACACCTTC. This codes for CASSYSQGRNGYTF.

This clone was recorded only once. The V call is TRBV19, the J call TRBJ2-7; D tentatively fits TRBD1 or TRBD2 (5 bases each). The CDR3 runs to 17 residues. The V end lost 1 base, the J end lost 0 bases, and 16 bases lay between the germline ends. Germline CDR1 and CDR2: LNHDA and SQIVND (reference sequence). CDR3 DNA sequence: TGTGCCAGTAGTATAGGTCCGGGACCCCTGAGCTCCTACGAGCAGTACTTC. It yields the protein CASSIGPGPLSSYEQYF.

The rearrangement links TRBV2 to TRBJ2-1; 10 bases match TRBD2. J was trimmed by 5 bases and V by 5 bases; bases with no gene match: 6. The CDR3 spans 15 residues. CDR1 SNHLY and CDR2 FYNNEI come from the germline V gene. This CDR3 reads CASSRRLAGHNEQFF. The CDR3 DNA reads as TGTGCCAGCAGTCGCCGACTAGCGGGCCACAATGAGCAGTTCTTC. Full variable domain (remainder filled in from reference TRBV2 and TRBJ2-1): EPEVTQTPSHQVTQMGQEVILRCVPISNHLYFYWYRQILGQKVEFLVSFYNNEISEKSEIFDDQFSVERPDGSNFTLKIRSTKLEDSAMYFCASSRRLAGHNEQFFGPGTRLTVL.

J is TRBJ2-7 and V is TRBV5-6, with a tentative D call TRBD1 (6 bases). This CDR3 contains 17 residues. From germline, CDR1 is SGHDT and CDR2 YYEEEE. Trimming left V 5 bases short and J 2 bases short, with 23 bases between. The CDR3, as DNA: TGTGCCAGCAGTCCTGACAGGACCCGTTCACTAACCTACGAGCAGTACTTC. Its protein is CASSPDRTRSLTYEQYF.

The J gene is TRBJ1-2, the V gene TRBV7-2; D is ambiguous. The V and J ends lost 2 bases and 4 bases respectively, with 14 bases between them. Germline CDR1 is SGHTA and CDR2 is FQGNSA. The CDR3 consists of 15 residues. CDR3 DNA sequence: TGTGCCAGCAGCTTATCGCTACCCGGGAGCTATGGCTACACCTTC. The encoded protein is CASSLSLPGSYGYTF.

The chain joins TRBV14 to TRBJ2-7, with D possibly matching TRBD2 (7 bases). The V gene's germline CDR1 is SGHDN and CDR2 FVKESK. V was shortened by 4 bases and J by 4 bases, with 14 bases between the two germline ends. CDR3 length: 14 residues. This chain's CDR3 is CASSRGGLSYEQYF. Here the CDR3 DNA reads TGTGCCAGCAGCCGGGGGGGGCTTTCTTACGAGCAGTACTTC.

This chain links TRBV2 with TRBJ1-6; D not resolved. V was pared by 6 bases and J by 0 bases, with 12 bases between. Germline CDR1 and CDR2: SNHLY and FYNNEI. CDR3 length: 16 amino acids. The CDR3 protein is CASSSSGSSYNSPLHF. The CDR3 DNA reads TGTGCCAGCAGCAGTAGCGGAAGCTCCTATAATTCACCCCTCCACTTT.

The chain links TRBV29-1 to TRBJ1-2; weak D call: TRBD1 (5 bases). Deletions cut 7 bases from V and 7 bases from J, with 16 bases between. The CDR3 is 12 residues long. Germline values: CDR1 SQVTM, CDR2 ANQGSEA. The CDR3 region is CSAGDPQGGYTF. The CDR3, as DNA: TGCAGCGCCGGGGACCCCCAAGGTGGCTACACCTTC.

The chain combines TRBV28 with TRBJ2-1; 7 bases agree with TRBD2. The germline CDR1 and CDR2 sequences are MDHEN and SYDVKM. The V and J ends lost 3 bases and 5 bases, in that order; junction bases with no gene match: 7. The CDR3 spans 15 residues. The CDR3 loop is CASSLSSGGNNEQFF. The CDR3 DNA reads TGTGCCAGCAGTTTGTCTAGCGGAGGGAACAATGAGCAGTTCTTC.

The chain employs TRBV5-1 and TRBJ2-3; 10 bases are a match to TRBD1. Germline V gives CDR1 SGHRS, CDR2 YFSETQ. V was pared by 0 bases and J by 2 bases, with 6 bases of the junction left unmatched. The CDR3 loop spans 17 amino acids. This chain's CDR3 is CASSLGTGGSPTDTQYF. The CDR3 bases are TGCGCCAGCAGCTTGGGGACAGGGGGTTCCCCCACAGATACGCAGTATTTT. The full variable domain, its missing parts supplied by reference TRBV5-1 and TRBJ2-3, is KAGVTQTPRYLIKTRGQQVTLSCSPISGHRSVSWYQQTPGQGLQFLFEYFSETQRNKGNFPGRFSGRQFSNSRSEMNVSTLELGDSALYLCASSLGTGGSPTDTQYFGPGTRLTVL.

The chain employs TRBV9 and TRBJ1-1; D is unclear. The CDR3 is made up of 17 amino acids. The V and J ends lost 0 bases and 1 base respectively, with 16 bases between them. Germline V lookup: CDR1 SGDLS, CDR2 YYNGEE. CDR3 nucleotides: TGTGCCAGCAGCGTAGGAGGCAGAGTCGGCCGGAACACTGAAGCTTTCTTT. Translation gives CASSVGGRVGRNTEAFF.

The rearrangement joins TRBV9 to TRBJ2-3; a weak D match, TRBD2 (5 bases). The CDR3 has 14 residues. CDR1 is SGDLS, CDR2 YYNGEE, per germline. Trimming stripped 3 bases from V and 1 base from J, with 9 bases between. Written as DNA, the CDR3 is TGTGCCAGCAGCGCCCTTAGCGGCACAGATACGCAGTATTTT. This codes for CASSALSGTDTQYF.

The chain carries TRBV27 and TRBJ2-7, with 10 bases fitting TRBD2. The CDR3 contains 16 residues. The junction had 9 bases not matched to a gene; V was cut back by 5 bases and J by 2 bases. CDR1 and CDR2 from the germline V gene are MNHEY and SMNVEV (reference sequence). The CDR3 sequence: CASSPNAGTSAYEQYF. CDR3 in DNA: TGTGCCAGCAGTCCCAATGCCGGGACTAGCGCCTACGAGCAGTACTTC.

The V gene is TRBV28, the J gene TRBJ2-7, with D perhaps TRBD2 (6 bases). This CDR3 spans 16 amino acids. Germline lookup yields CDR1 MDHEN and CDR2 SYDVKM. The ends were cut back, 6 bases at V and 0 bases at J, with 18 bases in the middle. The CDR3 DNA reads as TGTGCCAGCAGGTCCCTCTTGGCGGGGTACTCCTACGAGCAGTACTTC. This sequence encodes CASRSLLAGYSYEQYF.

This chain's CDR3 is CSVVQGPDTQYF. DNA of the CDR3: TGCAGCGTCGTGCAGGGACCCGATACGCAGTATTTT. The chain carries TRBV29-1 and TRBJ2-3; either TRBD1 or TRBD2 may fit D (5 bases each). CDR1 and CDR2 from the germline V gene are SQVTM and ANQGSEA. The CDR3 has 12 amino acids. Between the trimmed V and J ends, which lost 6 bases and 6 bases, there was a span of 13 bases.

This clone has a handful of counts. This chain joins TRBV7-2 and TRBJ2-1, with D maybe TRBD2 (6 bases). Germline V gives CDR1 SGHTA, CDR2 FQGNSA. V gave up 10 bases and J gave up 3 bases, with 16 bases separating them. This CDR3 region has 14 residues. The CDR3 here is CAIKPGLLYNEQFF. CDR3 DNA sequence: TGTGCCATTAAACCGGGACTGCTCTACAATGAGCAGTTCTTC.

The rearrangement links TRBV6-1 to TRBJ2-7, with D tentatively TRBD2 (5 bases). The V gene lost 1 base and the J gene lost 6 bases, with 10 bases spanning the gap. The CDR3 totals 13 residues. In germline, CDR1 is MNHNS, CDR2 SASEGT. CDR3 DNA: TGTGCCAGCAGTGAAGTGCAGGCGGGCGAGCAGTACTTC. This gives the protein CASSEVQAGEQYF.

This clone appeared once. V is TRBV7-9 and J is TRBJ2-3, with D possibly matching TRBD2 (6 bases). V was clipped by 5 bases and J by 4 bases, with 16 bases between them. The V gene's germline CDR1 is SEHNR and CDR2 FQNEAQ (reference sequence). This CDR3 has 15 residues. The CDR3 nucleotides are TGTGCCAGCAGCACCCGGGGCGGGGCCGCAGATACGCAGTATTTT. This encodes CASSTRGGAADTQYF.

This clone was counted a few times. The chain joins TRBV5-4 to TRBJ1-3; D call uncertain. Germline values: CDR1 SGHNT, CDR2 YYREEE (reference sequence). V lost 3 bases to trimming and J lost 0 bases, with 7 bases between them. CDR3 length equals 14 residues. The CDR3 bases are TGTGCCAGCAGCTCCGTCCTCTCTGGAAACACCATATATTTT. Translation gives CASSSVLSGNTIYF.

In regard to this clone: Other nucleotide sequences in the sample specify the same CDR3. DNA of the CDR3: TGTGCCAGCAGCCCTGGGACTAGCGGGGAAGAGACCCAGTACTTC. Its translation is CASSPGTSGEETQYF. The chain recombines TRBV4-2 with TRBJ2-5, with 13 bases fitting TRBD2. J gave up 3 bases and V 4 bases, and 2 bases lay outside the gene matches. The germline gives CDR1 LGHNA, CDR2 YNFKEQ. The CDR3 has 15 amino acids.